This T cell receptor (beta chain) was captured by sequencing in a study of cytomegalovirus exposure and HLA in healthy donors. Across the study: In terms of ancestry, the Caucasian-associated cluster contained about 80% of the 350 to 450 genotyped donors. The study, taken as a whole, reports: It was shown in a later analysis that HLA-associated TCR beta chains were more clonally expanded than other, equally common chains. A previous analysis found most TCR beta V segments productive roughly 90% or roughly 30% of the time.

The PCR had 60 Vbeta and 13 Jbeta primers. Assay used: immunoSEQ multiplex PCR; TCRdb lists only in-frame clones, some missing. This table lists 150,000 to 250,000 clones. With 1 base removed from V and 9 bases from J, the gap between germline ends came to 24 bases. The CDR3 is 17 residues long. Germline values: CDR1 SGHTA, CDR2 FQGNSA. Turning to this clone: Antigen specificity is unknown.

The clonotype originates from a boy younger than 18 in good health and CMV-seronegative. The chain uses TRBV7-2 and TRBJ1-1; TRBD1 is a possible D gene (6 bases). Sequenced material: PBMCs. The CDR3 region is CASSLVLGGAVSRKAFF. In DNA form, the CDR3 reads TGTGCCAGCAGCTTAGTGTTGGGGGGGGCAGTAAGTAGGAAAGCTTTCTTT.